This T cell receptor beta chain was sequenced during a study of blood T cell repertoires in COVID-19. Turning to the study itself: COVID-19 samples, acute and convalescent, were from the United States, Italy and Spain. PBMCs, B-cell-depleted T cells, or T cells were the source of the cDNA or gDNA that made up the material.

Germline CDR1 is MGHRA and CDR2 is YSYEKL. This CDR3 spans 16 amino acids. V lost 2 bases, J lost 5 bases, and 19 bases lay in between. Only in-frame clones appear in the TCRdb table, and some are missing; sequencing was by immunoSEQ multiplex PCR. The sample lists about 64,000 clones, 85% to 90% occurring once. The receptor was derived from a man aged 50-59 years with active COVID-19. V is TRBV4-1 and J is TRBJ2-7, with D possibly matching TRBD2 (6 bases). The sample was peripheral blood. CDR3 residues: CASSQKLPPPGDEQYF. DNA for the CDR3: TGCGCCAGCAGCCAAAAACTGCCCCCCCCGGGGGACGAGCAGTACTTC.